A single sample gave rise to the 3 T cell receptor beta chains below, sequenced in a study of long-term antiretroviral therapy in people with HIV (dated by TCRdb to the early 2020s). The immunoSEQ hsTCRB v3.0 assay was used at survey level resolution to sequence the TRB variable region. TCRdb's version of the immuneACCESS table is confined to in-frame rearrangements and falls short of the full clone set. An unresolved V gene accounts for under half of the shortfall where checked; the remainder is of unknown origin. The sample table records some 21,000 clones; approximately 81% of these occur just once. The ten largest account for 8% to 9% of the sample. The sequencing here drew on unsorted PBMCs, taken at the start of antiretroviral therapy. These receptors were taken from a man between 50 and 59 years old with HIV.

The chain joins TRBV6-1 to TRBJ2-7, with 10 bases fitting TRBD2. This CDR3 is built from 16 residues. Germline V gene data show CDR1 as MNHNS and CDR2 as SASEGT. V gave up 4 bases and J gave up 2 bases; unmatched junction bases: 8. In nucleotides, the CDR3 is TGTGCCAGCAGTGTAACTAGCGGGGATGGGGCCTACGAGCAGTACTTC. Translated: CASSVTSGDGAYEQYF.

CDR3 coding DNA: TGTGCCAGCAGCCCCAACAGGGGGAGCTCTGGAAACACCATATATTTT. It yields the protein CASSPNRGSSGNTIYF. The chain has TRBV2 and TRBJ1-3, with TRBD1 identical over 8 bases. After removal of 6 bases from V and 0 bases from J, the junction contained 7 bases not matched to a gene. The CDR3 length is 16 residues. Germline values: CDR1 SNHLY, CDR2 FYNNEI.

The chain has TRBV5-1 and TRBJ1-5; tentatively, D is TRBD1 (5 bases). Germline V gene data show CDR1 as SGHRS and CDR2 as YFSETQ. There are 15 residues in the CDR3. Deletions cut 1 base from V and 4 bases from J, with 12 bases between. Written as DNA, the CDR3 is TGCGCCAGCAGCTTGTCGGGAGGGGATAATCAGCCCCAGCATTTT. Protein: CASSLSGGDNQPQHF.